The T cell receptor beta chain under discussion was sequenced for a study of CD8+ T cells in alopecia areata. Reverse transcribed after extraction, RNA yielded cDNA as the sequencing template. Sequencing was performed with immunoSEQ multiplex PCR; in TCRdb, only in-frame clones are kept and a portion is missing. The data hold roughly 150,000 clones, with less than 65% observed a single time. Trimming stripped 0 bases from V and 6 bases from J, with 1 base between. The germline gives CDR1 SGHRS, CDR2 YFSETQ. CDR3 length equals 11 residues. The chain has TRBV5-1 and TRBJ2-4; D is uncertain. Material: CD8+ T cells sorted from blood, obtained at week 0. The TCR comes from a human donor with alopecia areata. The CDR3 DNA follows: TGCGCCAGCAGCTTGGGAAACATTCAGTACTTC. Residues: CASSLGNIQYF. Full variable domain (missing parts from reference TRBV5-1 and TRBJ2-4): KAGVTQTPRYLIKTRGQQVTLSCSPISGHRSVSWYQQTPGQGLQFLFEYFSETQRNKGNFPGRFSGRQFSNSRSEMNVSTLELGDSALYLCASSLGNIQYFGAGTRLSVL.